This T cell receptor beta chain is from a study of neurological immune-mediated disorders. Study conclusions and caveats: Private repertoires in all groups were suggested by the finding that expanded clones across subjects shared no CDR3 amino acid sequences.

TCRdb processed the 5' RACE reads anew with MiXCR; each CDR3 protein has one entry. This table has some 37,000 distinct CDR3 sequences, about 3.2% appearing once. Time point indicated: longitudinal time-point 1 (baseline). Germline V gives CDR1 MNHEY, CDR2 SVGAGI. CDR3 size: 11 residues. The ends were cut back, 8 bases at V and 1 base at J, with 5 bases in the middle. This clonotype appeared many times. As yet, its antigen is unknown. The V call is TRBV6-5, the J call TRBJ1-2; no clear D. The receptor was isolated from a woman in her sixties or seventies with multiple sclerosis. Material for sequencing was PBMCs. The chain's CDR3 is CASWDNYGYTF. The CDR3 nucleotides read TGTGCCAGCTGGGATAACTATGGCTACACCTTC.